Below, 17 T cell receptor beta chains from the same sample are listed, as sequenced in a study of OX40 agonist ivuxolimab in advanced cancers. Assay: immunoSEQ multiplex PCR; the TCRdb copy retains only in-frame clones and omits some. The top ten hold approximately 4.5% of the sample, which has tens of thousands of clones, less than 90% seen once. This specimen consisted of CD4+ or CD8+ T cells sorted from blood, obtained in a trial of the OX40 agonist ivuxolimab. The source is an adult with an advanced solid tumor such as melanoma, head and neck, liver or kidney cancer.

The gene calls are TRBV6-5 and TRBJ2-7; D gene ambiguous. V was cut by 6 bases and J by 0 bases, with 9 bases left in between. Germline values: CDR1 MNHEY, CDR2 SVGAGI. This CDR3 has 13 amino acids. The CDR3 DNA sequence: TGTGCCAGCAGCCCCCTCAGCTCCTACGAGCAGTACTTC. This encodes CASSPLSSYEQYF.

V usage is TRBV6-6 and J usage is TRBJ1-2; 8 bases map to TRBD1. J lost 1 base, V lost 2 bases, and 3 bases had no gene match. Germline lookup yields CDR1 MNHNY and CDR2 SVGAGI (reference sequence). This CDR3 is 15 amino acids long. The CDR3 region has the DNA TGTGCCAGCAGTTACGGGACAGGATATAACTATGGCTACACCTTC. Protein product: CASSYGTGYNYGYTF.

The gene calls are TRBV7-2 and TRBJ2-7, with 8 bases fitting TRBD2. From germline, CDR1 is SGHTA and CDR2 FQGNSA. Trimming at V came to 1 base and at J to 2 bases, leaving 10 bases not matched to a gene. The CDR3 runs 17 residues. The DNA of the CDR3 is TGTGCCAGCAGCTTAGGAGGGCCCAGCGGGGGAACCTACGAGCAGTACTTC. Residues: CASSLGGPSGGTYEQYF.

The genes are TRBV6-7 and TRBJ2-1; TRBD2 matches 9 bases. TRBV6-7 is known as an ORF, though its function is uncertain. The J segment lost 1 base and the V segment lost 2 bases, leaving 12 bases of the junction unmatched. The CDR3 is 19 residues long. The CDR3 DNA is TGTGCCAGCAGTTACGGACAGCTAGCGGGAAACCCTTCCTACAATGAGCAGTTCTTC. Its translation: CASSYGQLAGNPSYNEQFF.

The chain has TRBV7-9 and TRBJ2-2, with a possible D match to TRBD1 (6 bases). The CDR3 consists of 19 residues. Trimming removed 5 bases at V and 0 bases at J, with 22 bases between. Germline V gene lookup returns CDR1 SEHNR and CDR2 FQNEAQ (reference sequence). The CDR3 spells CASSHLPAAGASNTGELFF. For the CDR3, the DNA is TGTGCCAGCAGCCACCTCCCAGCAGCAGGGGCCTCGAACACCGGGGAGCTGTTTTTT.

The chain recombines TRBV28 with TRBJ2-1; D perhaps matches TRBD2 (6 bases). CDR3 length: 15 amino acids. Trimming left V 5 bases short and J 7 bases short, with 18 bases between. Germline values: CDR1 MDHEN, CDR2 SYDVKM. The chain's CDR3 is CASSAPGGSTNEQFF. The CDR3 DNA follows: TGTGCCAGCAGTGCGCCTGGAGGGAGTACGAATGAGCAGTTCTTC.

The chain carries TRBV10-3 and TRBJ1-2; D call uncertain. V lost 7 bases and J lost 3, with 15 bases in between. The V gene's germline CDR1 is ENHRY and CDR2 SYGVKD. The CDR3 totals 14 residues. The CDR3 here is CAITSGGGYYGYTF. The CDR3 DNA reads TGTGCCATCACCTCGGGTGGCGGATACTATGGCTACACCTTC.

This chain links TRBV7-2 with TRBJ2-7; unclear D gene. V was clipped by 0 bases and J by 0 bases, with 6 bases between them. Per germline, CDR1 SGHTA and CDR2 FQGNSA. The CDR3 is 14 residues long. The CDR3 DNA is TGTGCCAGCAGCTTAGCGCTTAGCTCCTACGAGCAGTACTTC. This sequence encodes CASSLALSSYEQYF.

The rearrangement links TRBV2 to TRBJ1-3; D not resolved. V lost 5 bases and J lost 1, with 0 bases in between. The CDR3 has 11 amino acids. Germline loops: CDR1 SNHLY, CDR2 FYNNEI. CDR3 nucleotide sequence: TGTGCCAGCAGTTCTGGAAACACCATATATTTT. It translates to CASSSGNTIYF.

This sequence joins TRBV2 and TRBJ1-5; TRBD1 is a possible D gene (5 bases). Looked up from germline, CDR1 is SNHLY and CDR2 is FYNNEI. V was trimmed by 4 bases and J by 0 bases, leaving 7 bases between them. The CDR3 runs 14 residues. CDR3 in amino acids: CASSGTTSNQPQHF. The CDR3, as DNA: TGTGCCAGCAGTGGGACAACTAGCAATCAGCCCCAGCATTTT.

The chain links TRBV6-1 to TRBJ1-4, with D tentatively TRBD1 (5 bases). This CDR3 spans 15 amino acids. The V gene's germline CDR1 is MNHNS and CDR2 SASEGT. Between the trimmed V and J ends, which lost 1 base and 7 bases, there was a span of 13 bases. The CDR3 sequence is CASSEGTVGGEKLFF. CDR3 nucleotide sequence: TGTGCCAGCAGTGAAGGGACGGTGGGGGGTGAAAAACTGTTTTTT.

V and J are TRBV27 and TRBJ2-7; D not certain. CDR1 and CDR2 (germline): MNHEY, SMNVEV (reference sequence). V was trimmed by 3 bases and J by 6 bases, leaving 0 bases between them. The CDR3 runs 9 residues. As DNA, the CDR3 is TGTGCCAGCAGTTTCGAGCAGTACTTC. As protein: CASSFEQYF.

A single count supports this clone. This chain uses TRBV7-2 with TRBJ2-3, with D unresolved. Trimming took off 5 bases at V and 0 bases at J, with 3 bases between the two ends. Germline CDR1 and CDR2: SGHTA and FQGNSA. This CDR3 spans 12 amino acids. The CDR3 DNA reads as TGTGCCAGCAGCGGGAGCACAGATACGCAGTATTTT. It encodes CASSGSTDTQYF. Using reference TRBV7-2 and TRBJ2-3 for the parts outside the CDR3, the full variable domain is GAGVSQSPSNKVTEKGKDVELRCDPISGHTALYWYRQSLGQGLEFLIYFQGNSAPDKSGLPSDRFSAERTGGSVSTLTIQRTQQEDSAVYLCASSGSTDTQYFGPGTRLTVL.

This clone was detected a few times. This chain links TRBV23-1 with TRBJ1-5; 9 bases fit TRBD1. TRBV23-1 is an ORF; its function is uncertain. V shed 4 bases and J 4 bases; nucleotides not matched to a gene: 2. The CDR3 loop spans 14 amino acids. The CDR3 loop is CASSLGQGNQPQHF. The DNA of the CDR3 is TGCGCCAGCAGTCTAGGACAGGGGAATCAGCCCCAGCATTTT.

The V gene is TRBV28, the J gene TRBJ2-7, with 9 positions matching TRBD2. V lost 7 bases, J lost 2 bases, and 12 bases stayed unmatched. This CDR3 region has 16 residues. Germline-derived CDR1 and CDR2 are MDHEN and SYDVKM. CDR3 DNA: TGTGCCAGCATCCCTGCAGCGGGGGGCCAAACCTACGAGCAGTACTTC. This encodes CASIPAAGGQTYEQYF. The full variable domain, completed using reference TRBV28 and TRBJ2-7, is DVKVTQSSRYLVKRTGEKVFLECVQDMDHENMFWYRQDPGLGLRLIYFSYDVKMKEKGDIPEGYSVSREKKERFSLILESASTNQTSMYLCASIPAAGGQTYEQYFGPGTRLTVT.

The chain links TRBV19 to TRBJ2-5; the match to TRBD1 covers 9 bases. TRBJ2-7 explains the end of the DNA better; the J call may be wrong. CDR1 and CDR2 (germline): LNHDA, SQIVND (reference sequence). This CDR3 comprises 14 residues. CDR3 DNA: TGTGCCAGTAGTATTACACAGGGGGCCGGCGAGCAGTACTTC. Protein sequence: CASSITQGAGEQYF.

This clone was seen once. V is TRBV30 and J is TRBJ2-3; D gene uncertain. The CDR3 length is 11 residues. Germline V gene lookup returns CDR1 GTSNPN and CDR2 SVGIG (reference sequence). V was cut by 0 bases and J by 2 bases, with 0 bases left in between. CDR3 protein: CAWSVTDTQYF. The CDR3 DNA reads as TGTGCCTGGAGTGTCACAGATACGCAGTATTTT.